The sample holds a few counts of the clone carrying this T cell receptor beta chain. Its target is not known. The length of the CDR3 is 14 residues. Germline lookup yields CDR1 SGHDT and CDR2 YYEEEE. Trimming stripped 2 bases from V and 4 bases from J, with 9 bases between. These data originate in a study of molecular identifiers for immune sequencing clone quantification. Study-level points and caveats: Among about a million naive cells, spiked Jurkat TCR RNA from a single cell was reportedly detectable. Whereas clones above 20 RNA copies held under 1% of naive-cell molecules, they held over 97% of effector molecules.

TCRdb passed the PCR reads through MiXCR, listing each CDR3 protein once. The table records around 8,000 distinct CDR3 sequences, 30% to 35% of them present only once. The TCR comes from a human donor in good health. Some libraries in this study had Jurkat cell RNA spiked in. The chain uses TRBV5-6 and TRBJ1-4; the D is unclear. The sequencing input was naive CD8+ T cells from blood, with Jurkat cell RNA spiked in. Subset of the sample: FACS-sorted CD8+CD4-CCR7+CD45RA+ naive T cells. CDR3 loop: CASSFGNYNEKLFF. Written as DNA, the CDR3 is TGTGCCAGCAGCTTTGGCAACTATAATGAAAAACTGTTTTTT.